These 17 T cell receptor beta chains were all obtained from the same sample, sequenced in a study of human T cells and chemical hapten exposure. TCRdb recomputed calls from the RACE reads with MiXCR, one row per CDR3 protein. The data contain approximately 350,000 distinct CDR3 sequences, around 6% of them seen just once; the ten biggest clones take up 5% to 6%. The time point was: patch test 2, 6 weeks after DPC sensitization. Specified treatment: therapeutic diphenylcyclopropenone sensitization with weekly scalp DPC. The sequenced sample was whole blood, obtained in connection with sensitization to the hapten diphenylcyclopropenone (DPC). The receptors stem from a woman younger than 35 with alopecia areata. Some clones in this sample may be carry-over from other donors' samples.

The chain combines TRBV20-1 with TRBJ2-1; D might be TRBD1 (7 bases). Trimming left V 5 bases short and J 3 bases short, with 11 bases between. The CDR3 contains 13 residues. Germline loops: CDR1 DFQATT, CDR2 SNEGSKA (reference sequence). CDR3 in DNA: TGCAGTGCTCGACAGGGAGGCTACAATGAGCAGTTCTTC. As protein: CSARQGGYNEQFF.

Many counts were recorded for this clonotype. The chain combines TRBV27 with TRBJ1-5; TRBD1 is a possible D gene (6 bases). This CDR3 contains 14 residues. Trimming removed 3 bases from V and 6 bases from J, with 12 bases in between. Germline CDR1 reads MNHEY; CDR2 reads SMNVEV (reference sequence). CDR3 sequence reads: CASSFIRGRQPQHF. CDR3 DNA sequence: TGTGCCAGCAGTTTTATCAGGGGACGTCAGCCCCAGCATTTT.

This clonotype was detected only a few times. This rearrangement joins TRBV18 to TRBJ1-3; weak D call: TRBD1 (5 bases). CDR1 is KGHSH, CDR2 LQKENI, per germline. V lost 5 bases, J lost 4 bases, and 15 bases lay in between. The length of the CDR3 is 15 residues. The CDR3: CASSSLDTVGNTIYF. The CDR3 bases are TGTGCCAGCTCATCCCTGGACACTGTGGGAAACACCATATATTTT.

This chain joins TRBV11-1 and TRBJ2-1, with D maybe TRBD1 (7 bases). Deletions cut 4 bases from V and 5 bases from J, with 12 bases between. CDR1 is SGHAT, CDR2 FQDESV, per germline (reference sequence). The CDR3 totals 14 residues. CDR3 in amino acids: CASSSRGAHNEQFF. The CDR3 DNA sequence: TGTGCCAGCAGCTCCAGGGGGGCACACAATGAGCAGTTCTTC.

As regards this clonotype: A much larger clone sits a single nucleotide away, making a read error possible. As the CDR3 is not closed by the conserved phenylalanine or tryptophan, this likely results from a read error. This sequence joins TRBV7-8 and TRBJ1-1; D gene unclear. Germline lookup yields CDR1 SGHVS and CDR2 FQNEAQ. The CDR3 covers 15 residues. Trimming removed 2 bases at V and 1 base at J, with 11 bases between. The CDR3 bases are TGTGCCAGCAGCTTACGGCCCAGGCCGAACACTGAAGCTTTCCTT. Amino acid sequence: CASSLRPRPNTEAFL.

The sample holds a few counts of this clonotype. This chain joins TRBV6-1 and TRBJ1-3; D might be TRBD1 (5 bases). CDR3 length: 19 residues. V was pared by 6 bases and J by 2 bases, with 26 bases between. The germline CDR1 and CDR2 sequences are MNHNS and SASEGT. Here the CDR3 reads CASSQNGAQNQTPGNTIYF. CDR3 DNA: TGTGCCAGCAGCCAAAATGGGGCACAGAACCAAACCCCTGGAAACACCATATATTTT.

This clonotype has a count of ten or more. This CDR3 is CASSYRQNYGYTF. The CDR3, as DNA: TGTGCCAGCAGTTATCGGCAGAACTATGGCTACACCTTC. The genes are TRBV6-2 or TRBV6-3 and TRBJ1-2; D unresolved. The germline gives CDR1 MNHEY, CDR2 SVGEGT. The CDR3 length is 13 residues. With 3 bases removed from V and 2 bases from J, the gap between germline ends came to 7 bases.

The chain is built from TRBV9 and TRBJ2-3, with D unclear. Germline V gene lookup returns CDR1 SGDLS and CDR2 YYNGEE. V was trimmed by 4 bases and J by 2 bases, leaving 17 bases between them. CDR3 size: 16 residues. CDR3 in DNA: TGTGCCAGCAGCCAAGAGAGGCAGCGTTACACAGATACGCAGTATTTT. Protein: CASSQERQRYTDTQYF.

This clonotype occurred many times. The J gene is TRBJ1-5, the V gene TRBV6-2 or TRBV6-3; 8 bases match TRBD1. This CDR3 is built from 17 residues. Germline loops: CDR1 MNHEY, CDR2 SVGEGT. Germline trimming cut 4 bases from V and 3 bases from J; bases unmatched to any gene: 11. This CDR3 reads CASSWYSGGASNQPQHF. The CDR3 DNA reads TGTGCCAGCAGTTGGTATTCAGGGGGCGCGTCCAATCAGCCCCAGCATTTT.

V is TRBV20-1 and J is TRBJ1-1; D not resolved. Per the germline V gene, CDR1 is DFQATT and CDR2 is SNEGSKA (reference sequence). The length of the CDR3 is 14 residues. V lost 1 base and J lost 2, with 11 bases in between. Here the CDR3 reads CSARVAFLNTEAFF. CDR3 nucleotides: TGCAGTGCTAGAGTGGCCTTCTTAAACACTGAAGCTTTCTTT.

This clonotype occurred many times. The chain recombines TRBV4-3 with TRBJ1-2, with TRBD1 matching over 10 bases. The CDR3 length is 16 residues. V was pared by 3 bases and J by 4 bases, with 8 bases of the junction left unmatched. The germline gives CDR1 LGHNA, CDR2 YSLEER. The CDR3 is CASSHEPGQGTYGYTF. In DNA, the CDR3 is TGCGCCAGCAGCCACGAACCGGGACAGGGGACCTATGGCTACACCTTC.

The sample holds a few counts of this clonotype. The V gene is TRBV6-1, the J gene TRBJ2-6; 8 positions match TRBD1. CDR3 length: 15 amino acids. Losses at the gene ends were 6 bases for V and 2 bases for J; bases not matched to a gene: 3. Per germline, CDR1 MNHNS and CDR2 SASEGT. CDR3 amino acids: CASRTGGAGANVLTF. The CDR3 DNA is TGTGCCAGCAGAACAGGGGGAGCTGGGGCCAACGTCCTGACTTTC.

J is TRBJ1-5 and V is TRBV4-2, with D uncertain. V lost 1 base to trimming and J lost 3 bases, with 7 bases between them. Germline values: CDR1 LGHNA, CDR2 YNFKEQ. This CDR3 has 14 residues. CDR3 nucleotides: TGTGCCAGCAGCCAAGTCGAAGTCAATCAGCCCCAGCATTTT. It yields the protein CASSQVEVNQPQHF.

This clonotype was seen more than once but under ten times. The chain is built from TRBV7-9 and TRBJ1-6; D might be TRBD1 (5 bases). This CDR3 has 14 amino acids. CDR1 is SEHNR, CDR2 FQNEAQ, per germline (reference sequence). V shed 2 bases and J shed 12 bases, with 14 bases lying between them. The CDR3 sequence: CASSLRQGEGPLHF. CDR3 DNA sequence: TGTGCCAGCAGCTTACGGCAGGGAGAGGGACCCCTCCACTTT.

This chain connects TRBV6-5 to TRBJ2-7; TRBD1 aligns across 8 bases. CDR3 length: 15 amino acids. Germline trimming cut 5 bases from V and 2 bases from J; bases unmatched to any gene: 8. Germline CDR1 MNHEY, CDR2 SVGAGI. CDR3 nucleotides: TGTGCCAGCAGTCAGGACAGGGACGTCACCTACGAGCAGTACTTC. It is translated as CASSQDRDVTYEQYF.

This clonotype was seen at least ten times. The V call is TRBV28, the J call TRBJ2-1; 8 bases map to TRBD1. This CDR3 comprises 15 residues. The germline V gene encodes CDR1 MDHEN and CDR2 SYDVKM. The J segment lost 12 bases and the V segment lost 6 bases, leaving 16 bases of the junction unmatched. For the CDR3, the DNA is TGTGCCAGCAGCAACGCGGACACTGGACAGGGCCGGCAGTTCTTC. Its translation is CASSNADTGQGRQFF.

This clonotype has just a few counts. The chain employs TRBV5-1 and TRBJ2-5; 7 bases are shared with TRBD2. Germline CDR1 reads SGHRS; CDR2 reads YFSETQ. Trimming took 4 bases from V and 5 from J; bases not matched to a gene: 11. This CDR3 contains 15 residues. The CDR3 DNA reads as TGCGCCAGCAGCCGGACCCTCACTAGCGACGAGACCCAGTACTTC. This gives the protein CASSRTLTSDETQYF. Looking up the rest from reference TRBV5-1 and TRBJ2-5 gives the full variable domain: KAGVTQTPRYLIKTRGQQVTLSCSPISGHRSVSWYQQTPGQGLQFLFEYFSETQRNKGNFPGRFSGRQFSNSRSEMNVSTLELGDSALYLCASSRTLTSDETQYFGPGTRLLVL.